The present entry profiles one T cell receptor beta chain with its context. Its antigen remains unknown. A read error is possible here, since a much larger clone lies one base away. The data were taken from a study of molecular identifiers for immune sequencing clone quantification. Findings of the study overall: Clone sizes that are highly expanded could be underestimated when identical TCR molecules share a barcode.

For bulk TCR libraries, previously described methods and listed TCR primers were used. Via MiXCR, TCRdb re-called the PCR reads, giving one row per CDR3 protein. This sample carries under 650,000 distinct CDR3 sequences, roughly 21% of them seen once, and the ten largest clones take roughly 0.9%. Germline V gene data show CDR1 as SGHRS and CDR2 as YFSETQ. The CDR3 length is 14 residues. Based on a CD8+CD4-CCR7+CD45RA+ profile, naive CD8 T cells were sorted. Sequencing input: naive CD8+ T cells from blood, with Jurkat cell RNA spiked in. Noted subset: FACS-sorted CD8+CD4-CCR7+CD45RA+ naive T cells. The rearrangement uses TRBV5-1 and TRBJ2-7, with D hard to call. The receptor's source is a human donor in good health. Some libraries in this study had Jurkat cell RNA spiked in. CDR3 sequence reads: CASSQGRISYEQCF. DNA for the CDR3: TGCGCCAGCAGCCAAGGACGTATATCCTACGAGCAGTGCTTC.